This TCR beta chain was profiled in a study of T cells in Graves' hyperthyroidism and ophthalmopathy. Amplified TCR beta CDR3 regions came from RNA transcripts. HTBI primers drove first-round RT-PCR of the TCR CDR3. A single record per CDR3 protein comes from TCRdb applying MiXCR to the multiplex PCR reads. Here the sample spans a few hundred thousand distinct CDR3 sequences, approximately 19% being singletons. This clonotype was recorded a few times. The receptor was isolated from a man in his fifties or sixties with Graves' ophthalmopathy. Sequencing was performed on blood.

In DNA form, the CDR3 reads TGTGCCAGCAGAAACACACTAGCGGTCCAAGAGACCCAGTACTTC. Its translation is CASRNTLAVQETQYF. This chain connects TRBV28 to TRBJ2-5, with 8 bases lining up with TRBD2. J was trimmed by 1 base and V by 6 bases; bases with no gene match: 7. Germline CDR1 reads MDHEN; CDR2 reads SYDVKM. The CDR3 length is 15 residues.